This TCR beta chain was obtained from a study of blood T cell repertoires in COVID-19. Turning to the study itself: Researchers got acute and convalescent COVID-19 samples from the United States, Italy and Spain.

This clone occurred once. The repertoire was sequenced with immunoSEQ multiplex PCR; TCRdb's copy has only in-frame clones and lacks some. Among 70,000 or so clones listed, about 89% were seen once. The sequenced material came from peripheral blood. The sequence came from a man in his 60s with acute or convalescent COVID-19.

CDR3 DNA: TGTGCCAGTAGTGAATCGAGCTACGAGCAGTACTTC. The encoded protein is CASSESSYEQYF. The rearrangement joins TRBV19 to TRBJ2-7; no clear D. CDR3 length: 12 residues. In germline, CDR1 is LNHDA, CDR2 SQIVND (reference sequence). The V and J ends lost 5 bases and 3 bases respectively, with 8 bases between them.